The sequence of this TCR beta chain was determined in a study of blood T cell repertoires in COVID-19 (TCRdb year 2020). Context from the whole study: The collaborator samples originated in the United States, Italy and Spain and spanned the acute and convalescent phases of COVID-19. The prospective study material was composed of cDNA or gDNA derived from T cells, B-cell-depleted T cells, or PBMCs. Deeply sampled blood TCRbeta repertoires from subjects exposed to, actively infected with, or recovered from COVID-19 were included in the dataset. The repertoires were made available in a free public database intended to serve as a resource for research on the immune response to SARS-CoV-2. The samples were drawn from the first 160 participants of the ongoing ImmuneRACE study and from 1,254 subjects provided by 6 global collaborators. A de-identified subject ID, COVID-19 status, age in years and sex were almost always included in the sample metadata. HLA class I and class II types, where available, came from metadata supplied by the sample provider rather than from assay-based typing. Findings and caveats that apply to the study as a whole: The amount of clinical and demographic metadata varied by source and participant and was provided uncurated.

One collaborating source in Seattle enrolled patients during active infection and followed them longitudinally through the course of disease. The collaborating institutions used their own protocols to collect whole blood in K2EDTA tubes. For TCRbeta analysis, collaborators shipped samples in one of three forms: frozen whole blood, isolated PBMCs, or DNA extracted from either of those sample types. TCRbeta CDR3 regions were amplified from genomic DNA using the immunoSEQ Assay, a bias-controlled multiplex PCR. The authors' analysis ran thus. Nucleated cell counts per sample were estimated from amplification of reference gene primers within the assay. To quantify the absolute abundance of each unique TCRbeta CDR3 rearrangement, sequence reads were collapsed and filtered. For each sample, productive Simpson clonality was calculated as the square root of Simpson's diversity index across productive rearrangements. In its TCRdb copy, this immuneACCESS table keeps in-frame sequences only and misses some clones. Where compared with another copy, unresolved V genes explain less than half of these, and the others have no known cause. V and J calls and clone size are those listed in that table; D and trimming were worked out from the DNA. This sample gives some 500,000 clones in total; around 90% of them show up just once. The top ten constitute roughly 8% of the sample.

The CDR3 measures 15 amino acids from cysteine to phenylalanine. Of all the DNA, just the CDR3 is kept, 45 bases in frame from base 1. Via the germline V gene (reference sequence), CDR1 is MNHEY and CDR2 SMNVEV. V loses 0 bases at its end and J loses 6 bases; junction bases beyond the gene matches: 3. The table lists this clone with a count of one. Its antigen target is currently unknown. Per-base qualities were not stored, and no clone one base away is much larger. The rearrangement combines TRBV27 with TRBJ1-5, with 9 junctional bases fitting TRBD1. Sequenced: peripheral blood. This sequence was found in a woman in her forties or fifties with COVID-19, enrolled during active disease. The encoded CDR3 is CASSLSGTGSQPQHF. In nucleotides, the sequence is TGTGCCAGCAGTTTATCAGGGACAGGGAGTCAGCCCCAGCATTTT.